One TCR beta chain is described in this entry. Antigen unknown. Extracted RNA was reverse transcribed into cDNA, the sequencing template. Measured with immunoSEQ multiplex PCR; TCRdb has only the in-frame clones, and not every one. Of about 180,000 clones listed, around 60% were seen once; the top ten hold roughly 14%. The sample belongs to a study of CD8+ T cells in alopecia areata. Broader study findings: Possibly because of HLA-related factors, TCR sharing was less clear across patients than in mice.

Germline values: CDR1 MNHEY, CDR2 SVGAGI. The CDR3 totals 12 residues. Trimming pared 6 bases from V and 3 bases from J, leaving 8 bases between. V gene TRBV6-5 combines with J gene TRBJ1-2; D remains ambiguous. The TCR sequence derives from a human donor with alopecia areata. The material sequenced was CD4+ T cells sorted from blood, taken at week 0. The CDR3 loop is CASRSPYYGYTF. As DNA, the CDR3 is TGTGCCAGCAGATCCCCCTACTATGGCTACACCTTC.